A single T cell receptor (beta chain) is shown here with its context. The table came from immunoSEQ multiplex PCR; TCRdb's copy has only in-frame clones and leaves some out. Of about 53,000 clones in the sample, around nine tenths were seen once. These data belong to a study of PD-L1 blockade in urothelial cancer. Study details: There were a median of approximately 150,000 T cells in blood samples.

As to time point: pretreatment peripheral blood. Urothelial carcinoma, locally advanced or metastatic, affected the patients. Looked up from germline, CDR1 is KGHSH and CDR2 is LQKENI. V lost 8 bases and J 6 bases, leaving 10 bases between the germline ends. The CDR3 totals 12 residues. Sequenced here: PBMCs, sampled around atezolizumab (anti-PD-L1) treatment. This chain links TRBV18 with TRBJ2-2; a possible D gene is TRBD2 (6 bases). The TCR sequence derives from a woman in her sixties or seventies with urothelial cancer. The CDR3 loop is CASHRGAGELFF. CDR3 nucleotide sequence: TGTGCCAGCCACCGCGGGGCCGGGGAGCTGTTTTTT.